This TCR beta chain comes out of a study of technical replicates of blood from a handful of donors. This CDR3 spans 13 amino acids. Germline assignment: CDR1 SGHDT and CDR2 YYEEEE. V lost 2 bases and J 2 bases, leaving 7 bases between the germline ends. Clones were read by immunoSEQ multiplex PCR, and TCRdb kept only the in-frame ones, dropping some. The sample carries over 50,000 clones, 95% to 98% recorded once. In this sample, this clone turned up once. The TCR was taken from a human donor in good health. V is TRBV5-6 and J is TRBJ2-5; D is ambiguous. The source material was T cells isolated from PBMCs. CDR3 sequence: CASSFSSQETQYF. DNA of the CDR3: TGTGCCAGCAGCTTTTCTTCTCAAGAGACCCAGTACTTC.